This T cell receptor (beta chain) was identified during a study of sequential checkpoint blockade in melanoma. Specified treatment: randomized to nivolumab then ipilimumab (arm A) or the reverse (arm B). PBMC sorting kept live CD3+CD8+ cells without CD19 or CD56. This CDR3 contains 16 residues. The germline CDR1 and CDR2 sequences are MNHEY and SMNVEV (reference sequence). Clones were sequenced by immunoSEQ multiplex PCR, and TCRdb holds only the in-frame ones, with some missing. The table has about 22,000 clones, 75% to 90% seen once. The source material was CD8+ T cells sorted from blood (inferred from file names), sampled from a patient given nivolumab and ipilimumab in sequence. The chain combines TRBV27 with TRBJ2-5; TRBD1 matches at 9 bases. TRBJ2-7 matches the DNA end more closely, so the J call is doubtful. The sequence derives from a human donor with melanoma. The CDR3 region has the DNA TGTGCCAGCAGTTCCTTCCGGGACAGGGCAGCCTACGAGCAGTACTTC. Its translation: CASSSFRDRAAYEQYF.